The sequence of this TCR beta chain was determined in a study of cytomegalovirus exposure and HLA in healthy donors. Notes on the study in general: Most TCRs appeared rarely, but some public TCRs recurred in many donors.

Profiled with immunoSEQ multiplex PCR; TCRdb holds only in-frame clones, not every one. This repertoire shows 280,000 or so clones, approximately 87% found once; its top ten account for about 0.99%. Turning to this clone: Antigen: not known. The sample holds other DNA sequences that translate to the same CDR3.

This CDR3 is built from 15 residues. The V gene's germline CDR1 is SGHRS and CDR2 YFSETQ. Losses at the gene ends were 4 bases for V and 7 bases for J; bases not matched to a gene: 4. Material for sequencing was PBMCs. The genes are TRBV5-1 and TRBJ2-1; 14 positions agree with TRBD2. The clonotype comes from a woman younger than 30 in good health and CMV-seronegative. The CDR3 reads CASSPGLAGVNEQFF. DNA for the CDR3: TGCGCCAGCAGCCCGGGACTAGCGGGAGTTAATGAGCAGTTCTTC. The full variable domain, in which reference TRBV5-1 and TRBJ2-1 provide the parts outside the CDR3, is KAGVTQTPRYLIKTRGQQVTLSCSPISGHRSVSWYQQTPGQGLQFLFEYFSETQRNKGNFPGRFSGRQFSNSRSEMNVSTLELGDSALYLCASSPGLAGVNEQFFGPGTRLTVL.